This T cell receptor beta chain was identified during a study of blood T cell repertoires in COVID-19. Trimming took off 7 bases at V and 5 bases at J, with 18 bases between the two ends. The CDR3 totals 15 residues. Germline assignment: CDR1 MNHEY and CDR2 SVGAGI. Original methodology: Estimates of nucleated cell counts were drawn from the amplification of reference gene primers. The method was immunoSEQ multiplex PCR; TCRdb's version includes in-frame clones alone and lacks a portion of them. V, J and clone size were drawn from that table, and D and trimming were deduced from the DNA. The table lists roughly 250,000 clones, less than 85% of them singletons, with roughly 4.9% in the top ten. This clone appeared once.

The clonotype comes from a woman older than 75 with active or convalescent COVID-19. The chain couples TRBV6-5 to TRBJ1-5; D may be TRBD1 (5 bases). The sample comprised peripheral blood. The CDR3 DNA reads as TGTGCCAGCACCATCGGGGAGGGGAGGCATCAGCCCCAGCATTTT. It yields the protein CASTIGEGRHQPQHF.